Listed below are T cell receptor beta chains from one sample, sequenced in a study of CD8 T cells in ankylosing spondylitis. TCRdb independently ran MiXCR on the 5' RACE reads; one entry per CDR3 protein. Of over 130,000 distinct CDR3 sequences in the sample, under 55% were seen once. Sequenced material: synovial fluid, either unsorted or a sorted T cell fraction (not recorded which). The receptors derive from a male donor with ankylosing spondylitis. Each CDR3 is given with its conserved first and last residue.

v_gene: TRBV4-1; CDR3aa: CASSHPIHNEQFF
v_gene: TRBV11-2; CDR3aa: CASSPVRWQYF
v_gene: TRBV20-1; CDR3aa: CSGVRGPSPLHF
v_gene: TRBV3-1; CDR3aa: CASEGPGLVTYEQYF
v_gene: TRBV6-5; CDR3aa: CASSYTTGLGLRAFF
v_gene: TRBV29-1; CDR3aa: CSVESLKGYGYTF
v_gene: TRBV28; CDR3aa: CASSFLAGVYNEQFF
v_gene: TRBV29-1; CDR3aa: CSVLDGNTEAFF
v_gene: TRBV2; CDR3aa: CASSGETGPQETQYF
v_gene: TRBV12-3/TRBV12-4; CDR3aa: CASTLWATRTYNEQFF
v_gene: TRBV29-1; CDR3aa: CSVKVGGTNKNTEAFF
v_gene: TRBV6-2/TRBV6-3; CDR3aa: CASSDPSRNEAFF
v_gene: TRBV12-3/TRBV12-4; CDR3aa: CASSLDLQGSSGNTIYF
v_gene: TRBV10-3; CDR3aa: CAISDPTGRTYEQYF
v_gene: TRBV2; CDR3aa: CASRAPGTSSGFYF
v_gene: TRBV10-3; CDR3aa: CAISEFLFSRQAGNEQFF
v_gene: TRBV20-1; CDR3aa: CSATGTGSDTQYF
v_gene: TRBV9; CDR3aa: CASSGTGLGGNEQFF
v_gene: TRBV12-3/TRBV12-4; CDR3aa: CASSFEFWVGWPSKYTDTQYF
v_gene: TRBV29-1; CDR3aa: CSSILRGTGELFF
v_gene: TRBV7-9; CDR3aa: CASSLTPIHNEQFF
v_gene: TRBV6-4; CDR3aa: CARHRGNEQFF
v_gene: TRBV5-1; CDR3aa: CASSFRRDFTGELFF
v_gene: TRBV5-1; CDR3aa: CASSWTRGWQGQPQHF
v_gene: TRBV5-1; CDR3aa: CASSLRASGSDEQFF
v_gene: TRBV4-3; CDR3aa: CASSQWPTSEAYEQYF
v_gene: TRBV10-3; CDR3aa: CAIRGTGENTEAFF
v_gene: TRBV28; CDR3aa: CASSSPREGPSYNEQFF
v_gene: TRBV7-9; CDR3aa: CASSTGTGGYNEQFF
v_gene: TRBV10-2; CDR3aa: CASGYLRYGYTF
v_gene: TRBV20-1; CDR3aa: CSARNAMNTEAFF
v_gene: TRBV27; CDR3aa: CASGPSSGAKQFF
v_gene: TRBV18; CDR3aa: CASSSGYPSTDTQYF
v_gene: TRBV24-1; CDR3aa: CATRGGGTMNTEAFF
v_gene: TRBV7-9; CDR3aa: CASDFGTGLRTEAFF
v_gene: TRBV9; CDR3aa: CASSVGLAGGTDTQYF
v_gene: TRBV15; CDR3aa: CATSRGDTNTETQYF
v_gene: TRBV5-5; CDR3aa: CASSLPRVSYEQYF
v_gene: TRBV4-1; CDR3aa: CASSQDWGSRDPPPLHF
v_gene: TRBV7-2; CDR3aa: CASSFSGSSGDEQYF
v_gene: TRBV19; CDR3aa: CASSARRNEQFF